This T cell receptor (beta chain) was retrieved from a study of T cell responses to AZD1222 COVID-19 vaccine. Study background: Researchers grouped second doses given at about 4 or about 12 weeks into one pool.

The CDR3 is 13 residues long. The germline V and J ends were trimmed by 7 bases and 3 bases, with 11 bases remaining between them. Germline V gene data show CDR1 as KGHDR and CDR2 as SFDVKD. Generated by immunoSEQ multiplex PCR, the TCRdb table keeps only in-frame clones and is missing some. This sample yields around 94,000 clones, of which around nine tenths are seen a single time; 15% to 20% belongs to the top ten. The study, taken as a whole, reports: Among those given AZD1222, only 5 to 7 were seropositive at baseline. Most donors were white British, females outnumbered males, and clonal diversity was possibly underestimated.

Notes on this clone: Antigen: not known.

Here the sequenced sample was peripheral blood, taken on day 0 of AZD1222 vaccination. The sequence was collected from an adult in good health. The rearrangement uses TRBV24-1 and TRBJ1-1; D might be TRBD1 (5 bases). CDR3 residues: CATSAQQDTEAFF. The CDR3 coding sequence is TGTGCCACCAGCGCACAACAGGACACTGAAGCTTTCTTT.